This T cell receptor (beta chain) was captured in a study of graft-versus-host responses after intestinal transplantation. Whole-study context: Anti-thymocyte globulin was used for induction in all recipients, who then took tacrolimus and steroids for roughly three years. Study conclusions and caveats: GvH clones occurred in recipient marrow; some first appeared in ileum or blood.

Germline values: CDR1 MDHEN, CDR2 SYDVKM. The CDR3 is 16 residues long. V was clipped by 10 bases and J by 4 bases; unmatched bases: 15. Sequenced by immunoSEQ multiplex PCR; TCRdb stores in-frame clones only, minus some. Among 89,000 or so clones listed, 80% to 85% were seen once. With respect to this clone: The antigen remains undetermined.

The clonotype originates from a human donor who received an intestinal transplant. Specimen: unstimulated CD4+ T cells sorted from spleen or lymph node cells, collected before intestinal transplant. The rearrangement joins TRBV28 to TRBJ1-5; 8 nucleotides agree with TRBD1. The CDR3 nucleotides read TGTGCCACCCTTCCGCCAGGGGGCGCTCGGAATCAGCCCCAGCATTTT. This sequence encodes CATLPPGGARNQPQHF.